This TCR beta chain appears in the sequencing data of a study of identifying expanded T cells in peripheral blood. Germline assignment: CDR1 SNHLY and CDR2 FYNNEI. The CDR3 contains 16 residues. Trimming removed 4 bases at V and 4 bases at J, with 17 bases between. Measured with immunoSEQ multiplex PCR; TCRdb has only the in-frame clones, and not every one. The sample lists fewer than 110,000 clones, 87% occurring once. The chain carries TRBV2 and TRBJ1-5; D not certain. The receptor comes from a person aged 18-70 years in good health. Specimen: blood. In DNA, the CDR3 is TGTGCCAGCAGTGTAAACCGGGGTAACACAAATCAGCCCCAGCATTTT. Translation gives CASSVNRGNTNQPQHF.